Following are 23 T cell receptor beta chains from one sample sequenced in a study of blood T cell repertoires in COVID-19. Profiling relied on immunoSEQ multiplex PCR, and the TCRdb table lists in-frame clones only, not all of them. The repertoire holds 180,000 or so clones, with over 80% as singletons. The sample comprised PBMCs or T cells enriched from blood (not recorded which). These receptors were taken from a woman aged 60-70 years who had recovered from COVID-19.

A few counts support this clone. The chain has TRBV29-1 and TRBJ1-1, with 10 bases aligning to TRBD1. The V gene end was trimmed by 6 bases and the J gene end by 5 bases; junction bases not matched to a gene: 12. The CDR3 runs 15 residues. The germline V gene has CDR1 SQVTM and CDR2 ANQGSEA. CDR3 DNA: TGCAGCGTCCGGTTGACAGGGGGCGTAGGAACTGAAGCTTTCTTT. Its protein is CSVRLTGGVGTEAFF.

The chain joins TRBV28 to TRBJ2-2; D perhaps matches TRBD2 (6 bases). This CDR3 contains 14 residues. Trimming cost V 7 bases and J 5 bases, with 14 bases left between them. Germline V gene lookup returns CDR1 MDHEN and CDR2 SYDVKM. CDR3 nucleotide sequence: TGTGCCAGCAACCGACTAGGTTTTACCGGGGAGCTGTTTTTT. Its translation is CASNRLGFTGELFF.

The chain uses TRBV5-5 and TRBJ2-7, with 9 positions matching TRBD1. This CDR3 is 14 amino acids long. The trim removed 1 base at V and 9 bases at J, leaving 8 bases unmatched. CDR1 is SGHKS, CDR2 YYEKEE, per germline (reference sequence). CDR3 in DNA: TGTGCCAGCAGCTTGACCGGGACAGGGTCCGGGCAGTACTTC. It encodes CASSLTGTGSGQYF.

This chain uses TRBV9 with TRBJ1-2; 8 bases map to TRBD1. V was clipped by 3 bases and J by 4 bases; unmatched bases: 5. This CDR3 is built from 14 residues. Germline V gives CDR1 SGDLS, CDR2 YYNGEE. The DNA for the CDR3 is TGTGCCAGCAGCGCCGGACAGGGAGGCTATGGCTACACCTTC. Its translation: CASSAGQGGYGYTF.

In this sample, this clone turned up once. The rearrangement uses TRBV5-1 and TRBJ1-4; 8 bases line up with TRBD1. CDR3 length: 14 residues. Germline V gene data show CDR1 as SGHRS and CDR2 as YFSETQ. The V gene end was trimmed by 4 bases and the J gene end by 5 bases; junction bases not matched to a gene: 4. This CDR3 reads CASSADRVNEKLFF. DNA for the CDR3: TGCGCCAGCAGCGCGGACAGGGTGAATGAAAAACTGTTTTTT.

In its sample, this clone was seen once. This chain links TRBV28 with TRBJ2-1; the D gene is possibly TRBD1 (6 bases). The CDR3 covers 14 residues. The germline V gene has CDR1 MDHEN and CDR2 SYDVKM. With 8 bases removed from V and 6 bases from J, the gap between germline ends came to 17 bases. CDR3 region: CASGLRGSRNEQFF. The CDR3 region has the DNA TGTGCCAGCGGGCTCAGGGGAAGTCGCAATGAGCAGTTCTTC.

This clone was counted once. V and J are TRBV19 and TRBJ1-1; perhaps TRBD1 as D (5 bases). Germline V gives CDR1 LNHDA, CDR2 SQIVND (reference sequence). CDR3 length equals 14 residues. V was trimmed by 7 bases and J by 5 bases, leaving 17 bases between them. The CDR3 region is CASTSIAGKTEAFF. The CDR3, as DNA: TGTGCCAGTACCTCAATAGCAGGGAAGACTGAAGCTTTCTTT.

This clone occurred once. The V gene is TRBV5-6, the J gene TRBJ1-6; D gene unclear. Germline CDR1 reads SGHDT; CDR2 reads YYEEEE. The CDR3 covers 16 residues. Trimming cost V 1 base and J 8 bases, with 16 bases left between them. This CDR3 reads CASSLSGGRGDSPLHF. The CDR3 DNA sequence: TGTGCCAGCAGCTTGTCTGGTGGAAGAGGAGATTCACCCCTCCACTTT. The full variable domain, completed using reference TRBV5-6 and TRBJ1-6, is DAGVTQSPTHLIKTRGQQVTLRCSPKSGHDTVSWYQQALGQGPQFIFQYYEEEERQRGNFPDRFSGHQFPNYSSELNVNALLLGDSALYLCASSLSGGRGDSPLHFGNGTRLTVT.

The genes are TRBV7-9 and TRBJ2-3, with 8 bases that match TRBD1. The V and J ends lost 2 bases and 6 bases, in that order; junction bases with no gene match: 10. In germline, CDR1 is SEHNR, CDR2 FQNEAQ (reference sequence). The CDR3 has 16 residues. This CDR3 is CASSLQGAGRVDTQYF. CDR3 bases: TGTGCCAGCAGCTTACAGGGGGCAGGTCGTGTCGATACGCAGTATTTT.

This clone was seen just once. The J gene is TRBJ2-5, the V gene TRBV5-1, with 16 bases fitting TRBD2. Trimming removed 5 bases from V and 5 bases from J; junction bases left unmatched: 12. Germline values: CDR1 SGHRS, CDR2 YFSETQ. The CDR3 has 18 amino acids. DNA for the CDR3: TGCGCCAGCAGAGAGGGGACTAGCGGGAGGGCGCCCCGTGAGACCCAGTACTTC. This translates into CASREGTSGRAPRETQYF.

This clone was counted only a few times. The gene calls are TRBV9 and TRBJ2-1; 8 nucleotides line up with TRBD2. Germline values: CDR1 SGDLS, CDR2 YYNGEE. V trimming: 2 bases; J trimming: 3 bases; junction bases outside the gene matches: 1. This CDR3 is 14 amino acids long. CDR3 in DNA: TGTGCCAGCAGCGTTAGCGGGGTCTACAATGAGCAGTTCTTC. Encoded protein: CASSVSGVYNEQFF.

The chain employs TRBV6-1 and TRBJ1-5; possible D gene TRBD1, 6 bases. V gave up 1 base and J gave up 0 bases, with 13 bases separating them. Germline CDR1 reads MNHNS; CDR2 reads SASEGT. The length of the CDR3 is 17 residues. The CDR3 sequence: CASSEGQAIYSNQPQHF. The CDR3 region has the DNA TGTGCCAGCAGTGAAGGACAGGCGATCTATAGCAATCAGCCCCAGCATTTT.

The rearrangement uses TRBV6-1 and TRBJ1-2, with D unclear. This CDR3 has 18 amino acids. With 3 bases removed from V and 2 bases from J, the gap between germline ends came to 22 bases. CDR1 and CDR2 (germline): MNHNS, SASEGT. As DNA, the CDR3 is TGTGCCAGCAGTGAGTTACTTGCTGGAGGGAACCTCAACTATGGCTACACCTTC. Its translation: CASSELLAGGNLNYGYTF.

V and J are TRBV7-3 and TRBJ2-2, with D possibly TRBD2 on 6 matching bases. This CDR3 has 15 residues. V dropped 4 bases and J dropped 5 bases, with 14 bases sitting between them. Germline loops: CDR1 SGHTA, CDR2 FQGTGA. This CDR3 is CASSSTVTSTGELFF. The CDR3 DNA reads TGTGCCAGCAGCTCAACCGTGACTAGTACCGGGGAGCTGTTTTTT.

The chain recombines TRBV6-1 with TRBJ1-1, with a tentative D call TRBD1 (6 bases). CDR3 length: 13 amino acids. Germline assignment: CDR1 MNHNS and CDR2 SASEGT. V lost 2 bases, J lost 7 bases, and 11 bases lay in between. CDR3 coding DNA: TGTGCCAGCAGTGAATACAGGGAAGGTGAAGCTTTCTTT. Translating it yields CASSEYREGEAFF.

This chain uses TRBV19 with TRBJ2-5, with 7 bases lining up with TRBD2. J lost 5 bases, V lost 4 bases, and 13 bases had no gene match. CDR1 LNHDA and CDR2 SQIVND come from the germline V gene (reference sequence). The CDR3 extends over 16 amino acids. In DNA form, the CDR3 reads TGTGCCAGTAGTAACCCCACCGACGTCGGGAGGGAGACCCAGTACTTC. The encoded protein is CASSNPTDVGRETQYF.

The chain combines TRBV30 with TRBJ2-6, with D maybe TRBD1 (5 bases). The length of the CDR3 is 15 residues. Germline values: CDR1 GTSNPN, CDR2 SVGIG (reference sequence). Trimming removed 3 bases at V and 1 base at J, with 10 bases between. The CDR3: CAWRQAVSGANVLTF. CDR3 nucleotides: TGTGCCTGGAGACAGGCCGTGTCTGGGGCCAACGTCCTGACTTTC.

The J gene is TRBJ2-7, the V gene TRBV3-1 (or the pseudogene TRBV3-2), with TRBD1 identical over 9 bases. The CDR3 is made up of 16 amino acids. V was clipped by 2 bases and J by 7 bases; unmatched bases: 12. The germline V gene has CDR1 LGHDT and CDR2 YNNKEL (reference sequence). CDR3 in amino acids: CASSQLAGQGLGEQYF. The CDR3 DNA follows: TGTGCCAGCAGCCAACTGGCGGGACAGGGCTTGGGGGAGCAGTACTTC.

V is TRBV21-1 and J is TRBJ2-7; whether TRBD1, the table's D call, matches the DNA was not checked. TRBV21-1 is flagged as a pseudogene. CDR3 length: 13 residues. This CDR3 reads CARVPTGSKEQYF. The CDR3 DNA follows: TGTGCCAGGGTCCCGACAGGGTCGAAGGAGCAGTACTTC.

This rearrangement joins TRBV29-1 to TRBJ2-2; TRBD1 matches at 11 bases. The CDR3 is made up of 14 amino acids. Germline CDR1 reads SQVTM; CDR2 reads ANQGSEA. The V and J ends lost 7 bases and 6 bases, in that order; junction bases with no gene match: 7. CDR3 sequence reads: CSARTGGRAGELFF. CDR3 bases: TGCAGCGCAAGGACAGGGGGCCGTGCCGGGGAGCTGTTTTTT.

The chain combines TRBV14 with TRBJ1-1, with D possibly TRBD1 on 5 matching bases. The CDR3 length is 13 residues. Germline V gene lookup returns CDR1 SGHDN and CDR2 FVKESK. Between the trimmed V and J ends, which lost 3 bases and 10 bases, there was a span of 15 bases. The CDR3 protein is CASSHPGGRGAFF. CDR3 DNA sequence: TGTGCCAGCAGCCACCCGGGGGGGAGAGGAGCTTTCTTT. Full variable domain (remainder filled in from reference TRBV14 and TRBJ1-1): EAGVTQFPSHSVIEKGQTVTLRCDPISGHDNLYWYRRVMGKEIKFLLHFVKESKQDESGMPNNRFLAERTGGTYSTLKVQPAELEDSGVYFCASSHPGGRGAFFGQGTRLTVV.

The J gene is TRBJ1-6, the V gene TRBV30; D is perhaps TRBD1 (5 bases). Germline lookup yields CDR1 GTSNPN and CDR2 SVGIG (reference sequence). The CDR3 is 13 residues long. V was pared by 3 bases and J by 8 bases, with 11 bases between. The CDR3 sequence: CAWRREGDSPLHF. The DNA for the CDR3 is TGTGCCTGGAGAAGGGAAGGGGATTCACCCCTCCACTTT.

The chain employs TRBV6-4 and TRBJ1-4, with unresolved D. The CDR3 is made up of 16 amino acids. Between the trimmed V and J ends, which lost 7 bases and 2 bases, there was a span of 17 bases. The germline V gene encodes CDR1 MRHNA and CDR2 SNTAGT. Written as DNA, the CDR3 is TGTGCCAGCATTGTCCCTGAGGGAAACACTAATGAAAAACTGTTTTTT. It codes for CASIVPEGNTNEKLFF.